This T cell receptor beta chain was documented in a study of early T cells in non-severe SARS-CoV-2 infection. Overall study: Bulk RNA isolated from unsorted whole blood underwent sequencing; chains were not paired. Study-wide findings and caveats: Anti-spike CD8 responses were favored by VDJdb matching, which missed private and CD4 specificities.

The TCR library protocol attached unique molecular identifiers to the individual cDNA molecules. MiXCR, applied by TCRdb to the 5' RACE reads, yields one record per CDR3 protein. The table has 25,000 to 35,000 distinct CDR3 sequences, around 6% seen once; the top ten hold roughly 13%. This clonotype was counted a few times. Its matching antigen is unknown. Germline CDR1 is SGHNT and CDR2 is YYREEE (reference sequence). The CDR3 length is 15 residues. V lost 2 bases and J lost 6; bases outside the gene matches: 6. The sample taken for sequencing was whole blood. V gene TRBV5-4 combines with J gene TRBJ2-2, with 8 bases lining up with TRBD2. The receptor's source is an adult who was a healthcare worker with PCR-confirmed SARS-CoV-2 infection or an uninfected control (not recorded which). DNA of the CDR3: TGTGCCAGCAGCTTTTTCGGGGGGGCCGCCGGGGAGCTGTTTTTT. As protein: CASSFFGGAAGELFF.